The clone carrying this T cell receptor (beta chain) was counted only a few times. The antigen remains undetermined. This sample is part of a study of blood T cells in healthy people across ages. CDR1 and CDR2 (germline): DFQATT, SNEGSKA (reference sequence). This CDR3 has 14 amino acids. Between the trimmed V and J ends, which lost 7 bases and 2 bases, there was a span of 17 bases. The sample providers were healthy Caucasian people from Russia, aged roughly 6 to 100. Study-wide results and limits: Per million T cells, TCR beta diversity dropped about linearly as age rose.

For the second PCR, which ran for about 7 to 11 cycles, a sample-barcoded 5' primer and a J-beta primer mix were used. TCRdb re-called the 5' RACE reads through MiXCR, storing one row per CDR3 protein. The sample lists approximately 780,000 distinct CDR3 sequences, around 24% seen once, with around 3% in the top ten. This sample also appeared in a second study, on T cells of mothers and their children.

The sequence was collected from a boy between 10 and 17 years old in good health. The gene calls are TRBV20-1 and TRBJ2-5; D may correspond to TRBD1 or TRBD2 (5 bases each). Sample: blood. The CDR3 here is CSVLEWGIQETQYF. CDR3 nucleotide sequence: TGCAGTGTCCTAGAGTGGGGGATACAAGAGACCCAGTACTTC.